The 24 T cell receptor beta chains presented below share a single source sample, sequenced in a study of neurological immune-mediated disorders. TCRdb re-called the 5' RACE reads through MiXCR, storing one row per CDR3 protein. This repertoire shows about 90,000 distinct CDR3 sequences, about 12% found once; its top ten account for approximately 5%. The time point denotes: longitudinal time-point 2. The sample taken for sequencing was PBMCs. The receptors derive from a female donor with HTLV-1-associated myelopathy (HAM/TSP).

Many counts were recorded for this clonotype. The CDR3 sequence: CASSPGLSGNQPQHF. CDR3 DNA sequence: TGTGCCAGCAGCCCGGGCCTAAGTGGCAATCAGCCCCAGCATTTT. The rearrangement uses TRBV5-6 and TRBJ1-5, with no clear D. V gave up 4 bases and J gave up 2 bases, with 13 bases separating them. This CDR3 is 15 amino acids long. Germline CDR1 reads SGHDT; CDR2 reads YYEEEE.

Many counts were recorded for this clonotype. The chain has TRBV5-1 and TRBJ2-3; D call uncertain. Trimming pared 4 bases from V and 5 bases from J, leaving 11 bases between. Germline V gene sequence: CDR1 SGHRS, CDR2 YFSETQ. The CDR3 has 13 amino acids. The CDR3, as DNA: TGCGCCAGCAGCACCGATTGGGGAGATACGCAGTATTTT. Its translation: CASSTDWGDTQYF.

This clonotype was found many times. The chain couples TRBV5-1 to TRBJ2-7, with 9 bases aligning to TRBD1. V was clipped by 3 bases and J by 6 bases; unmatched bases: 7. Germline V CDR1 and CDR2: SGHRS, YFSETQ. This CDR3 spans 14 amino acids. CDR3 region: CASSSQGASLEQYF. DNA of the CDR3: TGCGCCAGCAGCTCACAGGGGGCTTCGCTCGAGCAGTACTTC.

In the case of this clonotype: A read error may explain this, as a much larger clone is one base away. CDR3 loop: CASSPDRGYYNEQFF. In DNA, the CDR3 is TGTGCCAGCAGCCCAGACAGGGGATACTACAATGAGCAGTTCTTC. This sequence joins TRBV7-2 and TRBJ2-1, with TRBD1 matching over 8 bases. The germline gives CDR1 SGHTA, CDR2 FQGNSA. V lost 5 bases, J lost 3 bases, and 6 bases stayed unmatched. This CDR3 is built from 15 residues.

This clonotype was picked up many times. J is TRBJ2-2 and V is TRBV3-1; perhaps TRBD2 as D (5 bases). The length of the CDR3 is 15 residues. CDR1 and CDR2 from the germline V gene are LGHDT and YNNKEL (reference sequence). The ends were cut back, 3 bases at V and 2 bases at J, with 10 bases in the middle. CDR3 sequence (DNA): TGTGCCAGCAGCCAGTTGCGGGTAAACACCGGGGAGCTGTTTTTT. Encoded protein: CASSQLRVNTGELFF.

In its sample, this clonotype was seen many times. This rearrangement joins TRBV12-3 or TRBV12-4 to TRBJ1-2; D is undetermined. Trimming shortened V by 6 bases and J by 6 bases, and 17 bases separated the two germline ends. The CDR3 is 14 residues long. CDR3: CASREGWVRNGYTF. The CDR3 DNA reads TGTGCCAGCAGGGAGGGCTGGGTAAGGAATGGCTACACCTTC.

This clonotype was picked up many times. This chain links TRBV10-3 with TRBJ2-1, with D perhaps matching TRBD2 (6 bases). Per the germline V gene, CDR1 is ENHRY and CDR2 is SYGVKD. The CDR3 is made up of 14 amino acids. V lost 4 bases to trimming and J lost 6 bases, with 13 bases between them. The CDR3 sequence is CAISVGRGSNEQFF. The DNA for the CDR3 is TGTGCCATCAGTGTCGGGCGGGGCAGCAATGAGCAGTTCTTC.

Many counts were recorded for this clonotype. This CDR3 is CASSLLLQETQYF. Here the CDR3 DNA reads TGTGCCAGCAGCTTGCTTCTCCAAGAGACCCAGTACTTC. This chain connects TRBV5-6 to TRBJ2-5; unclear D gene. Trimming took 1 base from V and 1 from J, leaving 5 bases between them. CDR1 SGHDT and CDR2 YYEEEE come from the germline V gene. This CDR3 has 13 amino acids.

This clonotype occurred many times. The chain couples TRBV18 to TRBJ2-7; D is unclear. This CDR3 is 14 amino acids long. The V end was cut by 2 bases, the J end by 3 bases, with 11 bases between. In germline, CDR1 is KGHSH, CDR2 LQKENI. This CDR3 is CASSPGPQRYEQYF. The CDR3 DNA follows: TGTGCCAGCTCACCAGGGCCACAGCGCTACGAGCAGTACTTC.

A note on this clonotype: A much larger clone lies a single base off, so this may be a read error. This sequence joins TRBV7-9 and TRBJ1-6, with D possibly TRBD1 on 6 matching bases. In germline, CDR1 is SEHNR, CDR2 FQNEAQ (reference sequence). This CDR3 region has 11 residues. Trimming stripped 7 bases from V and 14 bases from J, with 12 bases between. The CDR3 is CASIPRDTLHF. For the CDR3, the DNA is TGTGCCAGCATCCCCCGGGACACCCTCCACTTT.

Only a few counts were recorded for this clonotype. The chain employs TRBV20-1 and TRBJ1-6; TRBD1 agrees at 9 bases. Germline V gives CDR1 DFQATT, CDR2 SNEGSKA (reference sequence). The CDR3 consists of 14 residues. V lost 6 bases to trimming and J lost 6 bases; unmatched junction nucleotides: 6. The CDR3 bases are TGCAGTGCCCAACTGGACAGGGGTAATTCACCCCTCCACTTT. Protein: CSAQLDRGNSPLHF.

This clonotype was seen more than once but under ten times. A much larger clone lies one base from this, so it may be a read error. The chain employs TRBV5-1 and TRBJ2-5; D is perhaps TRBD2 (5 bases). Germline V gene sequence: CDR1 SGHRS, CDR2 YFSETQ. This CDR3 contains 13 residues. The CDR3 region is CTSSIGDQETQYF. The CDR3 DNA reads as TGCACCAGCAGTATCGGGGACCAAGAGACCCAGTACTTC.

In this sample, this clonotype turned up many times. This rearrangement joins TRBV11-2 to TRBJ2-1; D gene uncertain. Trimming shortened V by 1 base and J by 7 bases, and 8 bases separated the two germline ends. The CDR3 contains 13 residues. Germline V gene data show CDR1 as SGHAT and CDR2 as FQNNGV. The DNA of the CDR3 is TGTGCCAGCAGCTTAGGTCTGGTAAATGAGCAGTTCTTC. This translates into CASSLGLVNEQFF. The whole variable domain, remainder taken from reference TRBV11-2 and TRBJ2-1, is EAGVAQSPRYKIIEKRQSVAFWCNPISGHATLYWYQQILGQGPKLLIQFQNNGVVDDSQLPKDRFSAERLKGVDSTLKIQPAKLEDSAVYLCASSLGLVNEQFFGPGTRLTVL.

Points on this clonotype: Since a much larger clone is just one base distant, this may be a read error. This chain links TRBV12-3 or TRBV12-4 with TRBJ2-6; D ambiguous. Trimming left V 3 bases short and J 13 bases short, with 10 bases between. CDR3 size: 12 residues. The CDR3 DNA reads as TGTGCCAGCAGTTTGGGGTTGCAAGTCCTGACTTTC. Its protein product is CASSLGLQVLTF.

This clonotype was seen many times. The genes are TRBV5-1 and TRBJ2-7, with TRBD2 as a possible D gene (7 bases). Germline CDR1 SGHRS, CDR2 YFSETQ. The CDR3 has 19 residues. Trimming took off 4 bases at V and 3 bases at J, with 29 bases between the two ends. Written as DNA, the CDR3 is TGCGCCAGCAGCCGATACCTTCGGCAGGGTAAGGGAGGGGGCTACGAGCAGTACTTC. Translating gives CASSRYLRQGKGGGYEQYF.

This clonotype was seen many times. The chain employs TRBV5-6 and TRBJ2-1; weak D call: TRBD1 (6 bases). Trimming cost V 4 bases and J 8 bases, with 13 bases left between them. The germline V gene encodes CDR1 SGHDT and CDR2 YYEEEE. This CDR3 region has 13 residues. The CDR3 loop reads CASSTGTTDEQFF. The CDR3 nucleotides are TGTGCCAGCAGCACAGGGACAACCGATGAGCAGTTCTTC.

This clonotype was counted ten times or more. V and J are TRBV5-1 and TRBJ2-7; possibly TRBD1 for D (5 bases). Germline V gives CDR1 SGHRS, CDR2 YFSETQ. With 1 base removed from V and 6 bases from J, the gap between germline ends came to 14 bases. This CDR3 contains 14 residues. CDR3 coding DNA: TGCGCCAGCAGCTTGCTAGGTCGAACAGGCGAGCAGTACTTC. This encodes CASSLLGRTGEQYF.

This clonotype appeared many times. V gene TRBV5-1 combines with J gene TRBJ1-5; TRBD1 is a possible D gene (5 bases). Germline loops: CDR1 SGHRS, CDR2 YFSETQ. V was cut by 4 bases and J by 5 bases, with 13 bases left in between. The CDR3 extends over 14 amino acids. CDR3 bases: TGCGCCAGCAGCGCGGGGGGGGTTGATCAGCCCCAGCATTTT. Amino acids: CASSAGGVDQPQHF.

This clonotype was detected ten times or more. The chain combines TRBV15 with TRBJ2-1; no clear D. Germline values: CDR1 LNHNV, CDR2 YYDKDF (reference sequence). V lost 4 bases to trimming and J lost 7 bases, with 8 bases between them. CDR3 length: 12 amino acids. The CDR3 sequence is CATSKKRNEQFF. CDR3 bases: TGTGCCACCAGCAAAAAGAGAAATGAGCAGTTCTTC.

Only a few counts were recorded for this clonotype. The chain is built from TRBV5-1 and TRBJ1-1; no reliable D call. The ends were cut back, 0 bases at V and 0 bases at J, with 9 bases in the middle. In germline, CDR1 is SGHRS, CDR2 YFSETQ. This CDR3 comprises 15 residues. The CDR3 region is CASSLAFGLNTEAFF. As DNA, the CDR3 is TGCGCCAGCAGCTTGGCGTTTGGCCTGAACACTGAAGCTTTCTTT.

This clonotype showed up just a few times. The chain carries TRBV20-1 and TRBJ2-3; TRBD1 matches 7 bases. Trimming took 6 bases from V and 3 from J; bases not matched to a gene: 9. The CDR3 loop spans 14 amino acids. Germline V lookup: CDR1 DFQATT, CDR2 SNEGSKA (reference sequence). The CDR3 DNA sequence: TGCAGTGCGCCGTCCAGGGGGTTAACAGATACGCAGTATTTT. Protein sequence: CSAPSRGLTDTQYF.

This clonotype was observed a handful of times. V is TRBV19 and J is TRBJ1-1; no firm D call. This CDR3 region has 14 residues. Germline values: CDR1 LNHDA, CDR2 SQIVND (reference sequence). Trimming pared 4 bases from V and 4 bases from J, leaving 13 bases between. CDR3 sequence (DNA): TGTGCCAGTAGTAGGGCGTCGTGGGGCACTGAAGCTTTCTTT. It codes for CASSRASWGTEAFF.

At least ten counts were recorded for this clonotype. The rearrangement uses TRBV28 and TRBJ1-6; D unclear. V was pared by 8 bases and J by 10 bases, with 12 bases between. Germline V lookup: CDR1 MDHEN, CDR2 SYDVKM. The CDR3 has 12 residues. The CDR3, as DNA: TGTGCCAGCTGTTACACCGGGTCACCCCTCCACTTT. Amino acid sequence: CASCYTGSPLHF.

This clonotype was detected many times. This rearrangement joins TRBV12-3 or TRBV12-4 to TRBJ2-7; no definite D call. V was trimmed by 5 bases and J by 6 bases, leaving 14 bases between them. This CDR3 is 13 amino acids long. CDR3 bases: TGTGCCAGCAGTCTTACGGGTTTTGGCGAGCAGTACTTC. It translates to CASSLTGFGEQYF.